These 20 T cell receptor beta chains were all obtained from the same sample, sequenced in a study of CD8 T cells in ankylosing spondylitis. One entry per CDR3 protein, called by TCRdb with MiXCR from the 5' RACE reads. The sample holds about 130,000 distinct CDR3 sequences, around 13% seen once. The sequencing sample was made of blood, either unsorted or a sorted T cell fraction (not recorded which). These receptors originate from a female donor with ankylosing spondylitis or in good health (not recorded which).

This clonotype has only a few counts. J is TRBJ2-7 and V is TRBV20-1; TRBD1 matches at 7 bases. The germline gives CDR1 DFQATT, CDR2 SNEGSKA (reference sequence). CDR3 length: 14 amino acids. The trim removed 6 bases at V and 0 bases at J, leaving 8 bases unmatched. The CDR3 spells CSAFRTGVSYEQYF. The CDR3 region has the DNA TGCAGTGCATTTCGGACAGGAGTCTCCTACGAGCAGTACTTC.

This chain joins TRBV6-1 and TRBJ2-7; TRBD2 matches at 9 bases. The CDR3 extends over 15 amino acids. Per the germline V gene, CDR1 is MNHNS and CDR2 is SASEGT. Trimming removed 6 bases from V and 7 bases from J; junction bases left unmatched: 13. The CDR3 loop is CASRKRGLARREQYF. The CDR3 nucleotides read TGTGCCAGCAGGAAACGTGGACTAGCGCGGAGGGAGCAGTACTTC.

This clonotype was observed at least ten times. Here the CDR3 reads CASSPGSGRFTEAFF. The CDR3 bases are TGTGCCAGCAGTCCCGGGTCCGGACGGTTCACTGAAGCTTTCTTT. This chain uses TRBV9 with TRBJ1-1; D is uncertain. CDR3 length: 15 amino acids. V was clipped by 5 bases and J by 4 bases, with 18 bases between them. CDR1 is SGDLS, CDR2 YYNGEE, per germline.

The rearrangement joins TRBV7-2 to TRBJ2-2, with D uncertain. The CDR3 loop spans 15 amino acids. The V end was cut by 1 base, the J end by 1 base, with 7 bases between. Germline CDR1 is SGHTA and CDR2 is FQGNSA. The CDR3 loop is CASSLVPMNTGELFF. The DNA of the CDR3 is TGTGCCAGCAGCTTAGTCCCCATGAACACCGGGGAGCTGTTTTTT.

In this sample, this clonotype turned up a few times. As DNA, the CDR3 is TGCGCCAGCAGCTTGGACGTGAACACCGGGGAGCTGTTTTTT. It is translated as CASSLDVNTGELFF. V and J are TRBV5-1 and TRBJ2-2, with D uncertain. There are 14 residues in the CDR3. Germline CDR1 SGHRS, CDR2 YFSETQ. V was shortened by 0 bases and J by 1 base, with 4 bases between the two germline ends.

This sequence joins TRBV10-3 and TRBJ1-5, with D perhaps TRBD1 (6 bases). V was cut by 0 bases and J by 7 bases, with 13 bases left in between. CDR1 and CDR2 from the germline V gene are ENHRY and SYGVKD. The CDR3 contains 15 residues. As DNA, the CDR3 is TGTGCCATCAGTGAGTCGACGGGTCAGGGGCAGCCCCAGCATTTT. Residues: CAISESTGQGQPQHF.

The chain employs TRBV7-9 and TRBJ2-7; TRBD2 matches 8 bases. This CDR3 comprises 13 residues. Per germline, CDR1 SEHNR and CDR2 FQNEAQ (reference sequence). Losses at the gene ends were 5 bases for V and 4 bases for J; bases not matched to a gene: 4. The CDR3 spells CASSTSGEYEQYF. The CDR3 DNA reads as TGTGCCAGCAGCACTAGCGGAGAGTACGAGCAGTACTTC.

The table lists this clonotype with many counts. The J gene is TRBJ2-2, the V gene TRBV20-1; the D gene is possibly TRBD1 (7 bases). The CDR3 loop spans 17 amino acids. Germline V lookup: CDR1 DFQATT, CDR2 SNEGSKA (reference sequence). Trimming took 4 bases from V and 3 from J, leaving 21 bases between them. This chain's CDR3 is CSATDLTGEAYTGELFF. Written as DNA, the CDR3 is TGCAGTGCTACCGACCTCACAGGGGAGGCGTACACCGGGGAGCTGTTTTTT.

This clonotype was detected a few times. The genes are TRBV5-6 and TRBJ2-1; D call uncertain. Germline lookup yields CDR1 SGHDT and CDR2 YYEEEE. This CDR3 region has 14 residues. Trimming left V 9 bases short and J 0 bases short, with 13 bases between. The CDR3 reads CATYRKSSYNEQFF. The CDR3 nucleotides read TGTGCCACCTATCGCAAGAGCTCCTACAATGAGCAGTTCTTC.

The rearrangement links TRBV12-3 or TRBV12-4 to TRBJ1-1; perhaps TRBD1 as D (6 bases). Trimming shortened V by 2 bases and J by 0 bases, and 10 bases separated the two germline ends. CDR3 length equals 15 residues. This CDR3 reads CASSLQGTMNTEAFF. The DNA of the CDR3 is TGTGCCAGCAGTTTACAGGGGACCATGAACACTGAAGCTTTCTTT.

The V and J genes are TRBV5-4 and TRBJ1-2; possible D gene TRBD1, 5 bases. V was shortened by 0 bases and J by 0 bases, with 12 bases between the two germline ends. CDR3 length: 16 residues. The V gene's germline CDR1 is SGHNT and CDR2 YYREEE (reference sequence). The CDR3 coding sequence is TGTGCCAGCAGCTTGGGACGGGGGAATGCTAACTATGGCTACACCTTC. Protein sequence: CASSLGRGNANYGYTF.

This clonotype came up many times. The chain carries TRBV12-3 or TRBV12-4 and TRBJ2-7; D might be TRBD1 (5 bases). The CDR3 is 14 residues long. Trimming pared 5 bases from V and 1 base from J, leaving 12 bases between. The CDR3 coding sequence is TGTGCCAGCAGTGCCCACAGGTTATCCTACGAGCAGTACTTC. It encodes CASSAHRLSYEQYF.

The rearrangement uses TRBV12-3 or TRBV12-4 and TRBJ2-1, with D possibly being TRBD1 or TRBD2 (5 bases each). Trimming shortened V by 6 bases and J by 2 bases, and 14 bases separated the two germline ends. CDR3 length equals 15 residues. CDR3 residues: CASSPGAGTYNEQFF. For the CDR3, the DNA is TGTGCCAGCAGCCCCGGGGCAGGGACCTACAATGAGCAGTTCTTC.

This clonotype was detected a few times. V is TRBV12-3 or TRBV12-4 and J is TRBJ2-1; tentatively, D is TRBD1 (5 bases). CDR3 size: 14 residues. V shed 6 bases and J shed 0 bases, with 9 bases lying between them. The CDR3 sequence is CASRGRSSYNEQFF. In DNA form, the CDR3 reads TGTGCCAGCAGGGGGCGGAGCTCCTACAATGAGCAGTTCTTC.

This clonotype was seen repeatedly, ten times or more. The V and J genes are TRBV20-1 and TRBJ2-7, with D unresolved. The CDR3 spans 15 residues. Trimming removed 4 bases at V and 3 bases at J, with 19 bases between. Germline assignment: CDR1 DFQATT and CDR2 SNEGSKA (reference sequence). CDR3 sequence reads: CSAMSVLAPRYEQYF. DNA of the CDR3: TGCAGTGCTATGAGCGTGTTAGCTCCACGCTACGAGCAGTACTTC.

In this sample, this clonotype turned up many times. CDR3 nucleotides: TGTGCCAGCAGTTACCCCGGGGACAAATACAATGAGCAGTTCTTC. As protein: CASSYPGDKYNEQFF. The chain employs TRBV28 and TRBJ2-1; D perhaps matches TRBD1 (6 bases). The V gene lost 4 bases and the J gene lost 4 bases, with 14 bases spanning the gap. Germline CDR1 is MDHEN and CDR2 is SYDVKM. The CDR3 totals 15 residues.

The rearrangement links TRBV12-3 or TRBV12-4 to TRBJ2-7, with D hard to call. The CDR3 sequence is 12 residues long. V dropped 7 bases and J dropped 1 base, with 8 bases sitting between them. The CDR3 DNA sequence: TGTGCCAGCACTGGCAGTTCCTACGAGCAGTACTTC. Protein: CASTGSSYEQYF.

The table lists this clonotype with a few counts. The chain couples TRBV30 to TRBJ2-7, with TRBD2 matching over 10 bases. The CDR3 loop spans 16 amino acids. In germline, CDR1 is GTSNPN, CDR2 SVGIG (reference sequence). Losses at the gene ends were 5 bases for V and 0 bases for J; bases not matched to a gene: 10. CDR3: CAWQQRGGRSSYEQYF. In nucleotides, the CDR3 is TGTGCCTGGCAGCAGCGGGGGGGCCGTAGCTCCTACGAGCAGTACTTC. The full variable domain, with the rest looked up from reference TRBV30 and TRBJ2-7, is SQTIHQWPATLVQPVGSPLSLECTVEGTSNPNLYWYRQAAGRGLQLLFYSVGIGQISSEVPQNLSASRPQDRQFILSSKKLLLSDSGFYLCAWQQRGGRSSYEQYFGPGTRLTVT.

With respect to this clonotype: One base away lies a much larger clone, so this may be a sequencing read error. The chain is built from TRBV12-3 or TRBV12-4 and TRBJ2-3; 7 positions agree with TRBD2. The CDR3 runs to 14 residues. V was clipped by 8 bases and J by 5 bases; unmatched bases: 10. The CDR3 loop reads CASGGGLGKDTQYF. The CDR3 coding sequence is TGTGCCAGCGGGGGAGGACTAGGGAAAGATACGCAGTATTTT.

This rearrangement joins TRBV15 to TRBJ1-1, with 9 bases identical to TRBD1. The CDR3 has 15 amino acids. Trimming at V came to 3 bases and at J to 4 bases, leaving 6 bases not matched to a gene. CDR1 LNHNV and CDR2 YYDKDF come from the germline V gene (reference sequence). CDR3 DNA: TGTGCCACCAGCAGGGACCTGACAGGGGGCACTGAAGCTTTCTTT. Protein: CATSRDLTGGTEAFF.